This is a list of T cell receptor beta chains from one sample in a study of blood T cell repertoires in COVID-19. Generated by immunoSEQ multiplex PCR, the TCRdb table keeps only in-frame clones and is missing some. The sample has hundreds of thousands of clones; around nine tenths are singletons. Sequences were obtained from peripheral blood. The source of these receptors is a woman between 18 and 29 years old who had recovered from COVID-19. Both conserved end residues are part of each CDR3. The D gene is left open where the match is weak. Where a row states a size, it is once, few, many or the class of an expanded clone; other rows omit it.

clone size	J gene	D gene	V gene	CDR3 DNA	CDR3 protein
.	TRBJ2-2	TRBD1	TRBV2	TGTGCCAGCAGCGATGGACAGGGGGCGAGTGGGGAGCTGTTTTTT	CASSDGQGASGELFF
.	TRBJ2-3	.	TRBV19	TGTGCCAGCGAATCCGGGGGTCCTCTACCTCCAGATACGCAGTATTTT	CASESGGPLPPDTQYF
.	TRBJ2-4	.	TRBV12-3/TRBV12-4	TGTGCCAGCAGTCAACCGGGAGAAAACATTCAGTACTTC	CASSQPGENIQYF
once	TRBJ2-1	.	TRBV20-1	TGCAGTGCTAGTTGGCCCGGGAGCGTTGAGCAGTTCTTC	CSASWPGSVEQFF
.	TRBJ1-6	.	TRBV29-1	TGCAGCGTTGGGATAGGGGGCTATAATTCACCCCTCCACTTT	CSVGIGGYNSPLHF
.	TRBJ1-2	.	TRBV29-1	TGCAGCGTTATCCGGGAGCTCTATGGCTACACCTTC	CSVIRELYGYTF
.	TRBJ1-2	TRBD1	TRBV5-6	TGTGCCAGCAGCTTGGGCAGGGGGCTGTATGGCTACACCTTC	CASSLGRGLYGYTF
.	TRBJ2-1	TRBD2	TRBV11-3	TGTGCCAGCACCCCGGGACTAGGGGTTGGGAATGAGCAGTTCTTC	CASTPGLGVGNEQFF
.	TRBJ2-1	TRBD2	TRBV27	TGTGCCAGCAGTACCAAGCCACTAGCGGGAGGCTACAATGAGCAGTTCTTC	CASSTKPLAGGYNEQFF
once	TRBJ1-2	.	TRBV6-6	TGTGCCAGCACCCTAGGAGCGGTTTATGGCTACACCTTC	CASTLGAVYGYTF
.	TRBJ2-5	.	TRBV4-1	TGCGCCAGCAGCAGACAGCTACCTCAAGAGACCCAGTACTTC	CASSRQLPQETQYF
.	TRBJ2-1	.	TRBV29-1	TGCAGCGTTGTCTGGAGACAGCATTACAATGAGCAGTTCTTC	CSVVWRQHYNEQFF
.	TRBJ1-5	.	TRBV6-2/TRBV6-3	TGTGCCAGCAGTTACTTAGGGGGTCGTCAGCCCCAGCATTTT	CASSYLGGRQPQHF